Sequencing of this T cell receptor beta chain was carried out in a study of CD8 T cells in ankylosing spondylitis. Note on this clonotype: The antigen is unknown.

This CDR3 comprises 10 residues. V lost 8 bases to trimming and J lost 4 bases, with 3 bases between them. Germline CDR1 MNHEY, CDR2 SVGEGT. General study findings and limits: What seemed typical of ankylosing spondylitis blood was a TCR beta motif built from several highly homologous variants. Disease-linked clones had a CD8+ phenotype and relatively low frequency in peripheral blood.

TCRdb re-derived calls from the 5' RACE reads in MiXCR, one entry per CDR3 protein. The repertoire holds 31,000 or so distinct CDR3 sequences, with about 31% as singletons. V gene TRBV6-2 or TRBV6-3 combines with J gene TRBJ2-1, with no clear D. The source is a male donor with ankylosing spondylitis. The sequenced sample was synovial fluid, either unsorted or a sorted T cell fraction (not recorded which). CDR3 region: CASGYNEQFF. The CDR3 DNA follows: TGTGCCAGCGGATACAATGAGCAGTTCTTC.